This T cell receptor (beta chain) was identified in a study of T-cell memory formation after mild COVID-19. Study information: TCR clusters were mostly donor specific. Study outcomes and limitations: Clones that shrank (day 15 to 85) were balanced CD4/CD8, whereas later expanders leaned CD4+.

Trimming cost V 3 bases and J 0 bases, with 9 bases left between them. The CDR3 has 14 amino acids. The germline gives CDR1 SGDLS, CDR2 YYNGEE. Regarding this clonotype: As yet, its antigen is unknown.

A single record per CDR3 protein comes from TCRdb applying MiXCR to the 5' RACE reads. The sample carries 250,000 to 350,000 distinct CDR3 sequences, roughly 15% recorded once. This clonotype originated in a man aged 18-30 years who had mild COVID-19 (a few samples of this study predate the infection). Cell type and time point are not known. The genes are TRBV9 and TRBJ1-2, with D hard to call. Sequenced sample: PBMCs or a T cell subset sorted from them (not recorded which). CDR3 protein: CASSGAVSNYGYTF. CDR3 coding DNA: TGTGCCAGCAGCGGGGCGGTGTCTAACTATGGCTACACCTTC.